The source of this TCR beta chain is a study of T-cell memory formation after mild COVID-19. Via MiXCR, TCRdb re-called the 5' RACE reads, giving one row per CDR3 protein. The sample includes fewer than 450,000 distinct CDR3 sequences, roughly 24% of them seen just once. The length of the CDR3 is 13 residues. CDR1 and CDR2 (germline): KGHSH, LQKENI. V lost 2 bases, J lost 8 bases, and 12 bases lay in between. The chain carries TRBV18 and TRBJ1-2; perhaps TRBD1 as D (6 bases). The TCR was taken from an adult woman who had mild COVID-19 (a few samples of this study predate the infection). Cell type and time point are not known. The sequenced sample was PBMCs or a T cell subset sorted from them (not recorded which). DNA for the CDR3: TGTGCCAGCTCACCATCCAGGGGAGACGGCTACACCTTC. Amino acids: CASSPSRGDGYTF.